The clone carrying this T cell receptor (beta chain) was seen more than once but under ten times. Its antigen is currently unknown. TCRdb reprocessed the reads via MiXCR and lists one record per CDR3 protein. The table has hundreds of thousands of distinct CDR3 sequences, around a third seen once. The CDR3 consists of 13 residues. Trimming took off 6 bases at V and 9 bases at J, with 17 bases between the two ends. CDR1 and CDR2 from the germline V gene are MNHNS and SASEGT. This sample stems from a study of T cell repertoires in cytomegalovirus infection. The study's findings and limits: People with CMV and the relevant HLA were identified by cumulative public TCR beta family frequency. Dominating the ex vivo response were TCR beta clonotypes that were CMV-specific and HLA-C-restricted.

The sequence was collected from a human donor in good health (CMV status not recorded). Some clones in this sample may be carry-over from other donors' samples. The sample consisted of cultured CD8+ T cells from PBMCs, taken from culture after CMV antigen stimulation. The chain uses TRBV6-1 and TRBJ1-1; D gene ambiguous. The CDR3 spells CASSPQGPQQAFF. The DNA for the CDR3 is TGTGCCAGCAGCCCTCAAGGGCCACAGCAAGCTTTCTTT.